The TCR beta chain described here comes from a study of T cell responses to AZD1222 COVID-19 vaccine. Findings and caveats of the study: At study baseline, merely roughly 6 AZD1222 recipients were seropositive. Among the donors, most were white British and more were female, and clonal diversity was possibly underestimated. None of the repertoires were sampled until the peak T cell response had passed. Two AZD1222 doses significantly raised spike-specific TCR breadth and depth over controls.

The table came from immunoSEQ multiplex PCR; TCRdb's copy has only in-frame clones and leaves some out. The sample holds some 140,000 clones; around nine tenths are singletons and the top ten take about 19%. The CDR3 length is 15 residues. Per the germline V gene, CDR1 is SGHRS and CDR2 is YFSETQ. V lost 1 base and J lost 2, with 9 bases in between. This clone occurred once. Its antigen is unidentified. This sequence was found in an adult in good health. The rearrangement joins TRBV5-1 to TRBJ2-2; D may correspond to TRBD1 or TRBD2 (5 bases each). The source was peripheral blood, collected on day 0 of AZD1222 vaccination. The CDR3 region is CASSLRDGNTGELFF. The CDR3 DNA follows: TGCGCCAGCAGCTTGCGGGACGGAAACACCGGGGAGCTGTTTTTT.